The clone carrying this T cell receptor beta chain has a handful of counts. Its target is unknown. The sample originates from a study of identical twins. The CDR3 totals 15 residues. V was shortened by 1 base and J by 1 base, with 10 bases between the two germline ends. The germline gives CDR1 SEHNR, CDR2 FQNEAQ (reference sequence). Findings of the study overall: Because invariant MAIT and iNKT cells could be present, zero-insertion analyses could be partly confounded. Those out-of-frame alpha sequences shared by twins showed an excess of low generation probability.

TCRdb reprocessed the 5' RACE reads with MiXCR, giving one entry per CDR3 protein. Of around 470,000 distinct CDR3 sequences in the sample, 13% to 15% were seen once. The sample also formed part of further work on yellow fever vaccine responses in identical twins. This second report adds: Convergence reportedly seemed to mark part of the twins' vaccine T cell response, with personalization marking the rest.

The chain combines TRBV7-9 with TRBJ2-5, with a possible D match to TRBD2 (5 bases). Material: CD4+ T cells sorted from blood. The origin of this receptor is a woman between 18 and 29 years old in good health. DNA for the CDR3: TGTGCCAGCAGCTTAGTGCGACGGGGCCAAGAGACCCAGTACTTC. It specifies CASSLVRRGQETQYF.